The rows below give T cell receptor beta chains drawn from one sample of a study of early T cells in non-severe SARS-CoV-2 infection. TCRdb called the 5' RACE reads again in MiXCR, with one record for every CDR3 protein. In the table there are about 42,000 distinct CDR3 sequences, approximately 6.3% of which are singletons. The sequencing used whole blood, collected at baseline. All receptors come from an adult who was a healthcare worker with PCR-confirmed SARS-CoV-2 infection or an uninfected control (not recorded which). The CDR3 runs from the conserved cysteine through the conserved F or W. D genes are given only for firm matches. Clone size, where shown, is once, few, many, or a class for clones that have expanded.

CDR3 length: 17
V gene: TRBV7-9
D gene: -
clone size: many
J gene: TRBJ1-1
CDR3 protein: CASSLARGIGVNTEAFF
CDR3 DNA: TGTGCCAGCAGCTTAGCGCGGGGTATTGGGGTGAACACTGAAGCTTTCTTT

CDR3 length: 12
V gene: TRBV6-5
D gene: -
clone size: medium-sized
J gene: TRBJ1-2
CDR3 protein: CASSYVGAGYTF
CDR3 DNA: TGTGCCAGCAGTTACGTGGGGGCCGGCTACACCTTC

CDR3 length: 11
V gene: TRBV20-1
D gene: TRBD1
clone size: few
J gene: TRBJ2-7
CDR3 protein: CSATPGGEQYF
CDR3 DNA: TGCAGTGCTACGCCAGGGGGCGAGCAGTACTTC

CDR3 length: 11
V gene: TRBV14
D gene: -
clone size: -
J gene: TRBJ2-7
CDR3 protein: CASSQNYEQYF
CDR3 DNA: TGTGCCAGCAGCCAGAATTACGAGCAGTACTTC

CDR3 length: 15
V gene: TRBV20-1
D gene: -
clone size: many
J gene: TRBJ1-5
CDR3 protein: CSARDVGREAQPQHF
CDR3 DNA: TGCAGTGCTAGAGATGTGGGACGGGAGGCTCAGCCCCAGCATTTT

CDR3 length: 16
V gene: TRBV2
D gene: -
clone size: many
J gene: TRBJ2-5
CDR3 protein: CASRTSGKGWQETQYF
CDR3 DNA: TGTGCCAGCAGAACCTCAGGGAAGGGCTGGCAAGAGACCCAGTACTTC

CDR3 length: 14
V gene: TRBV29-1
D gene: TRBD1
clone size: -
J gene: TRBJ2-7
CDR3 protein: CSAGSRDRGYEQYF
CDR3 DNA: TGCAGCGCCGGGTCCCGGGACAGGGGCTACGAGCAGTACTTC

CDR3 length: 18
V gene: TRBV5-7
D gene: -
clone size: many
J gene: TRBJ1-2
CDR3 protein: CASSSALWGRVPDYGYTF
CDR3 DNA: TGTGCCAGCAGCTCGGCGCTGTGGGGCCGCGTTCCTGACTATGGCTACACCTTC

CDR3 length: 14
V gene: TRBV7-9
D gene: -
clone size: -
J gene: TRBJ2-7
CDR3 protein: CASSLSGTWYEQYF
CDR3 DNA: TGTGCCAGCAGCTTGTCAGGGACCTGGTACGAGCAGTACTTC

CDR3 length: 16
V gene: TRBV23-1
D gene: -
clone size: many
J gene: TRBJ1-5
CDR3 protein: CASSQSLAGNNQPQHF
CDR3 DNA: TGCGCCAGCAGTCAATCGTTGGCAGGGAATAATCAGCCCCAGCATTTT

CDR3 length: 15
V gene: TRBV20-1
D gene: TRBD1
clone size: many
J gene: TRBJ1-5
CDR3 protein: CSAGNRDRVFQPQHF
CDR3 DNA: TGCAGTGCTGGAAACCGGGACAGGGTATTTCAGCCCCAGCATTTT

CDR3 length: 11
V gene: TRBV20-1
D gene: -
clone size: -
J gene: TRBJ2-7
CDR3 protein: CSAREGYEQYF
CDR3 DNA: TGCAGTGCTAGAGAAGGGTACGAGCAGTACTTC

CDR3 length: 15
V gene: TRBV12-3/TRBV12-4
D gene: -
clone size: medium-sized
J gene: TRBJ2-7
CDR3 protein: CASSFDNPTGYEQYF
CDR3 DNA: TGTGCCAGCAGTTTCGACAATCCGACAGGCTACGAGCAGTACTTC

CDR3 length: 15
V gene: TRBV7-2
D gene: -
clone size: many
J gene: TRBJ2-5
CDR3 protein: CASSFNSGAQETQYF
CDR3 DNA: TGTGCCAGCAGCTTTAATAGCGGCGCGCAAGAGACCCAGTACTTC

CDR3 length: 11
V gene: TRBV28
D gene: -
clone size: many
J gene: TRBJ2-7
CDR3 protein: CATPVEYEQYF
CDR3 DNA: TGTGCCACCCCGGTAGAGTACGAGCAGTACTTC

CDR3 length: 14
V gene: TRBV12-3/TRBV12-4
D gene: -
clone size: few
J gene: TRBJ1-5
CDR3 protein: CASSKGGSNQPQHF
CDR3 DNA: TGTGCCAGCAGCAAAGGGGGTAGCAATCAGCCCCAGCATTTT

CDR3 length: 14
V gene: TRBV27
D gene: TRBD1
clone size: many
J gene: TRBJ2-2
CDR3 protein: CASRGTGRSGELFF
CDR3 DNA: TGTGCCAGCAGAGGGACAGGGAGGAGCGGGGAGCTGTTTTTT

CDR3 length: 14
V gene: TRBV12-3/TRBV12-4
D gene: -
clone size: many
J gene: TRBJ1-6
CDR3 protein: CASSLSGKVSPLHF
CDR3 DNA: TGTGCCAGCAGTTTAAGTGGAAAAGTTTCACCCCTCCACTTT

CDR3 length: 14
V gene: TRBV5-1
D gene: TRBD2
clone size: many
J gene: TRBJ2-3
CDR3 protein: CASSVSGITDTQYF
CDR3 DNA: TGCGCCAGCAGCGTTAGCGGGATAACAGATACGCAGTATTTT

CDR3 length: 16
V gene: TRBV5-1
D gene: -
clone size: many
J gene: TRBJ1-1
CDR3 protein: CASSLGHLARNTEAFF
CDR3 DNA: TGCGCCAGCAGCTTGGGCCACCTGGCGCGGAACACTGAAGCTTTCTTT

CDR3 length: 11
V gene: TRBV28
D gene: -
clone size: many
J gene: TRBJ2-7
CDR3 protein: CASSFWDEQYF
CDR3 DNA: TGTGCCAGCAGTTTTTGGGACGAGCAGTACTTC

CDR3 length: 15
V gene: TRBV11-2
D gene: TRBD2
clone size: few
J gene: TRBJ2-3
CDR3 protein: CASSPSGPDTDTQYF
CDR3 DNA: TGTGCCAGCAGTCCTAGCGGTCCCGACACAGATACGCAGTATTTT

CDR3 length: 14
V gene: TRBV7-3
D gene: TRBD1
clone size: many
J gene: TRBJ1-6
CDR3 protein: CASSSTGGSSPLHF
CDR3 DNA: TGTGCCAGCAGCTCGACAGGGGGCAGTTCACCCCTCCACTTT

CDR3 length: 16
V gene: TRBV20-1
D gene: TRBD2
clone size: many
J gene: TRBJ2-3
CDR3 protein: CSARSGTSLPRVTQYF
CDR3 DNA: TGCAGTGCTAGGTCCGGGACTAGCCTGCCCAGGGTAACGCAGTATTTT

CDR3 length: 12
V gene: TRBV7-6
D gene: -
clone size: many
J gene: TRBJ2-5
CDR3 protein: CASSPKPGPQYF
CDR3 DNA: TGTGCCAGCAGTCCTAAACCGGGACCCCAGTACTTC

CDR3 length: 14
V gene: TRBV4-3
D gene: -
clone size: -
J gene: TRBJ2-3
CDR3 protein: CASQTSAMGDTQYF
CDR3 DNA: TGCGCCAGTCAGACTTCCGCGATGGGGGATACGCAGTATTTT

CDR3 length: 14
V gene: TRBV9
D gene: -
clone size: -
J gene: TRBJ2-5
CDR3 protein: CASSPRGAVETQYF
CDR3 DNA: TGTGCCAGCAGCCCCCGGGGGGCGGTGGAGACCCAGTACTTC

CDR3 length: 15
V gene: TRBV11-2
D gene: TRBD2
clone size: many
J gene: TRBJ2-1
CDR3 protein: CASSLGGGAFNEQFF
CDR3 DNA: TGTGCCAGCAGCTTAGGCGGGGGGGCTTTCAATGAGCAGTTCTTC

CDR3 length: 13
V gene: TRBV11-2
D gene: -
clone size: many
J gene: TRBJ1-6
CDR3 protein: CASSLLQGSPLHF
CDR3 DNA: TGTGCCAGCAGCCTCCTACAGGGCTCACCCCTCCACTTT

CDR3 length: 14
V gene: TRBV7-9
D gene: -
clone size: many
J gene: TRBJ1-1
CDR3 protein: CASSSPGPPFEAFF
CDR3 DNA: TGTGCCAGCAGCTCACCGGGACCCCCGTTCGAGGCTTTCTTT

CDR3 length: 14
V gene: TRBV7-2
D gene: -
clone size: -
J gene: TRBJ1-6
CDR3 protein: CASSLEGYNSPLHF
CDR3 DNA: TGTGCCAGCAGCTTAGAGGGCTATAATTCACCCCTCCACTTT

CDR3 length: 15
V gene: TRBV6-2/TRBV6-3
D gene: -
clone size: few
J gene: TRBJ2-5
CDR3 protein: CASSYSGTTQETQYF
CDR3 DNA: TGTGCCAGCAGTTACTCGGGGACAACCCAAGAGACCCAGTACTTC

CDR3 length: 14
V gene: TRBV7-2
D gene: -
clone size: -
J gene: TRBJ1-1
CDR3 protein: CASSPLRENTEAFF
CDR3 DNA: TGTGCCAGCAGCCCCCTCAGAGAGAACACTGAAGCTTTCTTT

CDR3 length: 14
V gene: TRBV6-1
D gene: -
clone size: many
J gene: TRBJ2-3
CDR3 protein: CASSAGPQVDTQYF
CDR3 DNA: TGTGCCAGCAGTGCAGGTCCGCAGGTAGATACGCAGTATTTT

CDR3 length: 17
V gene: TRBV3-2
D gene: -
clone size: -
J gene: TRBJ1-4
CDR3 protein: CASSRKITGTGGEKLFF
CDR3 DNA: TGTGCCAGCAGCCGCAAAATCACCGGGACAGGGGGAGAAAAACTGTTTTTT

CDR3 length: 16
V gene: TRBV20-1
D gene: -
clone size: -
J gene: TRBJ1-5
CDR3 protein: CSAMMTRAGGNQPQHF
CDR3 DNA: TGCAGTGCTATGATGACAAGGGCAGGCGGCAATCAGCCCCAGCATTTT